Listed here are 27 T cell receptor beta chains from one sample, sequenced in a study of Ad26.COV2.S vaccination and SARS-CoV-2 variants. Only in-frame clones appear in the TCRdb table, and some are missing; sequencing was by immunoSEQ multiplex PCR. The sample includes some 190,000 clones, around nine tenths seen only once; the top ten take about 5.5%. The source was peripheral blood, collected after recovery from COVID-19. The receptors were gathered from a human donor who had recovered from COVID-19.

The CDR3 coding sequence is TGTGCCAGTAGACCCGGACAGGGGTCTCATGAAAAACTGTTTTTT. Protein: CASRPGQGSHEKLFF. This sequence joins TRBV19 and TRBJ1-4; 9 bases are shared with TRBD1. Losses at the gene ends were 6 bases for V and 6 bases for J; bases not matched to a gene: 8. The CDR3 contains 15 residues. Germline V gene lookup returns CDR1 LNHDA and CDR2 SQIVND (reference sequence). The entire variable domain, with the rest obtained from reference TRBV19 and TRBJ1-4, is as follows: DGGITQSPKYLFRKEGQNVTLSCEQNLNHDAMYWYRQDPGQGLRLIYYSQIVNDFQKGDIAEGYSVSREKKESFPLTVTSAQKNPTAFYLCASRPGQGSHEKLFFGSGTQLSVL.

The CDR3 coding sequence is TGTGCCAGTAGTATTACGGGGCGAGCGCAGTATTTT. Its protein is CASSITGRAQYF. V and J are TRBV19 and TRBJ2-3, with D perhaps given as TRBD1 or TRBD2 (5 bases each). V shed 3 bases and J shed 10 bases, with 11 bases lying between them. This CDR3 comprises 12 residues. Germline CDR1 is LNHDA and CDR2 is SQIVND (reference sequence).

The chain uses TRBV5-1 and TRBJ2-6; D is undetermined. The CDR3 totals 15 residues. CDR1 and CDR2 from the germline V gene are SGHRS and YFSETQ. V lost 2 bases, J lost 0 bases, and 6 bases lay in between. CDR3 amino acids: CASSFENSGANVLTF. The CDR3 nucleotides are TGCGCCAGCAGCTTTGAGAACTCTGGGGCCAACGTCCTGACTTTC.

In its sample, this clone was seen once. The chain carries TRBV12-3 or TRBV12-4 and TRBJ2-2; D remains unclear. The CDR3 consists of 13 residues. The germline V and J ends were trimmed by 10 bases and 5 bases, with 14 bases remaining between them. This chain's CDR3 is CATSPHETGELFF. Written as DNA, the CDR3 is TGTGCCACTTCCCCTCATGAAACCGGGGAGCTGTTTTTT.

The chain is built from TRBV6-5 and TRBJ1-5; 10 bases are a match to TRBD1. Germline loops: CDR1 MNHEY, CDR2 SVGAGI. The CDR3 loop spans 13 amino acids. Germline trimming cut 6 bases from V and 6 bases from J; bases unmatched to any gene: 2. CDR3 amino acids: CASSRDRGQPQHF. CDR3 bases: TGTGCCAGCAGCCGGGACAGGGGTCAGCCCCAGCATTTT.

This chain joins TRBV27 and TRBJ2-7, with TRBD2 matching 11 bases. Germline loops: CDR1 MNHEY, CDR2 SMNVEV (reference sequence). The CDR3 totals 13 residues. The junction had 6 bases not matched to a gene; V was cut back by 8 bases and J by 6 bases. In DNA, the CDR3 is TGTGCCAGCTCTACCGGACTAGCGGGCGAGCAGTACTTC. It encodes CASSTGLAGEQYF.

The chain is built from TRBV2 and TRBJ1-4, with 7 positions matching TRBD1. J was trimmed by 0 bases and V by 2 bases; bases with no gene match: 3. The CDR3 totals 16 residues. CDR1 and CDR2 (germline): SNHLY, FYNNEI. Here the CDR3 reads CASSERDRATNEKLFF. CDR3 nucleotides: TGTGCCAGCAGTGAAAGGGACAGAGCAACTAATGAAAAACTGTTTTTT.

The chain is built from TRBV21-1 and TRBJ2-3; whether TRBD2, the table's D call, matches the DNA was not checked. TRBV21-1 is deemed a pseudogene. The CDR3 contains 18 residues. This CDR3 is CASSKEGGASGRSDTQYF. As DNA, the CDR3 is TGTGCCAGCAGCAAAGAGGGGGGGGCTAGCGGGAGATCAGATACGCAGTATTTT.

The chain joins TRBV5-1 to TRBJ2-3; 9 bases fit TRBD2. Losses at the gene ends were 0 bases for V and 1 base for J; bases not matched to a gene: 9. This CDR3 is built from 18 residues. Germline CDR1 reads SGHRS; CDR2 reads YFSETQ. The CDR3 DNA sequence: TGCGCCAGCAGCTTGGTTGGTGCGGGAGGGCTGGGCACAGATACGCAGTATTTT. Its translation is CASSLVGAGGLGTDTQYF.

The chain combines TRBV5-1 with TRBJ1-1; no reliable D call. Trimming took off 1 base at V and 4 bases at J, with 11 bases between the two ends. Germline loops: CDR1 SGHRS, CDR2 YFSETQ. The CDR3 is 14 residues long. CDR3 nucleotide sequence: TGCGCCAGCAGCTTGAGCGCCCGGGTCACTGAAGCTTTCTTT. Translating gives CASSLSARVTEAFF.

The chain has TRBV27 and TRBJ2-7; 10 bases line up with TRBD2. CDR1 and CDR2 (germline): MNHEY, SMNVEV (reference sequence). The CDR3 runs to 13 residues. The V gene end was trimmed by 9 bases and the J gene end by 7 bases; junction bases not matched to a gene: 9. The CDR3 loop reads CASSSGGAREQYF. Here the CDR3 DNA reads TGTGCCAGTTCCAGCGGGGGGGCCCGAGAGCAGTACTTC.

The V and J genes are TRBV3-1 (or the pseudogene TRBV3-2) and TRBJ2-5; D unresolved. Germline V gene sequence: CDR1 LGHDT, CDR2 YNNKEL (reference sequence). The CDR3 is 14 residues long. V was trimmed by 2 bases and J by 2 bases, leaving 9 bases between them. This CDR3 reads CASSQRPAQETQYF. As DNA, the CDR3 is TGTGCCAGCAGCCAAAGGCCTGCTCAAGAGACCCAGTACTTC.

This rearrangement joins TRBV2 to TRBJ2-7, with D unresolved. The CDR3 is 13 residues long. V dropped 7 bases and J dropped 0 bases, with 10 bases sitting between them. Germline lookup yields CDR1 SNHLY and CDR2 FYNNEI. CDR3 nucleotide sequence: TGTGCCAGCAAGAAGGAGAGCTCCTACGAGCAGTACTTC. It yields the protein CASKKESSYEQYF.

The CDR3 loop reads CASTPLDRGFPEQFF. Written as DNA, the CDR3 is TGTGCCAGCACCCCCTTGGACAGGGGGTTCCCTGAGCAGTTCTTC. The genes are TRBV27 and TRBJ2-1; TRBD1 aligns across 10 bases. After removal of 7 bases from V and 9 bases from J, the junction contained 12 bases not matched to a gene. The CDR3 consists of 15 residues. Germline values: CDR1 MNHEY, CDR2 SMNVEV (reference sequence).

The chain carries TRBV12-5 and TRBJ1-1, with D hard to call. Germline values: CDR1 LGHNT, CDR2 FRNRAP. The ends were cut back, 3 bases at V and 7 bases at J, with 6 bases in the middle. The CDR3 runs 11 residues. CDR3 in amino acids: CASGLISEAFF. The CDR3 bases are TGTGCTAGTGGTTTAATCAGTGAAGCTTTCTTT.

V is TRBV10-3 and J is TRBJ2-5, with 9 bases fitting TRBD2. The CDR3 loop spans 15 amino acids. CDR1 and CDR2 from the germline V gene are ENHRY and SYGVKD. V shed 3 bases and J 7 bases; nucleotides not matched to a gene: 9. The CDR3, as DNA: TGTGCCATCAGTGACTCTAGCGGGGTTACGAGGACCCAGTACTTC. Its translation is CAISDSSGVTRTQYF.

This chain connects TRBV11-2 to TRBJ1-2; the D gene is possibly TRBD1 (5 bases). The CDR3 covers 15 residues. V was shortened by 3 bases and J by 3 bases, with 14 bases between the two germline ends. Per germline, CDR1 SGHAT and CDR2 FQNNGV. The CDR3 loop reads CASSFRGRSDYGYTF. CDR3 sequence (DNA): TGTGCCAGCAGCTTCCGGGGGAGGTCCGACTATGGCTACACCTTC.

This chain links TRBV7-3 with TRBJ2-6, with D possibly matching TRBD2 (6 bases). CDR3 size: 18 residues. Germline V gene data show CDR1 as SGHTA and CDR2 as FQGTGA. V lost 2 bases and J 9 bases, leaving 23 bases between the germline ends. CDR3 DNA sequence: TGTGCCAGCAGCTTAGGTCTAGAATCGGGGAGGCGGGACAACGTCCTGACTTTC. Protein sequence: CASSLGLESGRRDNVLTF.

The genes are TRBV4-1 and TRBJ1-4, with D perhaps matching TRBD1 (5 bases). V lost 6 bases and J 0 bases, leaving 11 bases between the germline ends. Germline CDR1 reads MGHRA; CDR2 reads YSYEKL. CDR3 length: 15 residues. Here the CDR3 reads CASSRIQATNEKLFF. CDR3 DNA: TGCGCCAGCAGTCGTATACAGGCAACTAATGAAAAACTGTTTTTT.

This clone has a handful of counts. The chain uses TRBV10-3 and TRBJ1-5; 11 bases map to TRBD1. J lost 2 bases, V lost 8 bases, and 11 bases had no gene match. Germline V gene data show CDR1 as ENHRY and CDR2 as SYGVKD. This CDR3 is 17 amino acids long. CDR3: CAISRTGGFTGNQPQHF. The DNA of the CDR3 is TGTGCCATCTCCCGGACAGGGGGCTTTACTGGCAATCAGCCCCAGCATTTT.

This clone occurred once. The rearrangement joins TRBV4-1 to TRBJ2-7; D gene ambiguous. Trimming pared 2 bases from V and 3 bases from J, leaving 11 bases between. CDR3 length: 14 residues. Germline values: CDR1 MGHRA, CDR2 YSYEKL. CDR3 in amino acids: CASSQSVTYYEQYF. Here the CDR3 DNA reads TGCGCCAGCAGCCAATCTGTGACGTACTACGAGCAGTACTTC.

V usage is TRBV6-1 and J usage is TRBJ2-7; 8 nucleotides agree with TRBD2. There are 12 residues in the CDR3. The ends lost 10 bases at V and 2 bases at J; junction bases unmatched: 4. Per the germline V gene, CDR1 is MNHNS and CDR2 is SASEGT. The CDR3 reads CATGTRPYEQYF. DNA of the CDR3: TGTGCCACCGGGACTAGACCCTACGAGCAGTACTTC.

The CDR3 DNA is TGCGCCAGCAGCTTTGGCAGTTCCCCAACTAATGAAAAACTGTTTTTT. Amino acids: CASSFGSSPTNEKLFF. The J gene is TRBJ1-4, the V gene TRBV5-1; D unclear. The CDR3 extends over 16 amino acids. Germline CDR1 reads SGHRS; CDR2 reads YFSETQ. Trimming left V 2 bases short and J 0 bases short, with 11 bases between.

The V call is TRBV3-1 (or the pseudogene TRBV3-2), the J call TRBJ2-3; TRBD2 might be the D (6 bases). Per germline, CDR1 LGHDT and CDR2 YNNKEL (reference sequence). The germline V and J ends were trimmed by 5 bases and 10 bases, with 22 bases remaining between them. The CDR3 runs 15 residues. CDR3 DNA: TGTGCCAGCAGCGCCCGGGGGACCGAATGGGATGCGCAGTATTTT. Amino acids: CASSARGTEWDAQYF.

V usage is TRBV4-1 and J usage is TRBJ2-3, with TRBD1 identical over 7 bases. CDR1 and CDR2 from the germline V gene are MGHRA and YSYEKL. After removal of 1 base from V and 0 bases from J, the junction contained 7 bases not matched to a gene. The CDR3 is 17 residues long. The CDR3 is CASSQGWVGGSTDTQYF. The CDR3 DNA is TGCGCCAGCAGCCAAGGTTGGGTAGGGGGCAGCACAGATACGCAGTATTTT.

The DNA of the CDR3 is TGTGCCAGCACCCAACCAGGGATCACGGGAAACACCATATATTTT. Protein sequence: CASTQPGITGNTIYF. The rearrangement joins TRBV6-5 to TRBJ1-3; tentative D call: TRBD1 (5 bases). The CDR3 sequence is 15 residues long. Germline assignment: CDR1 MNHEY and CDR2 SVGAGI. V shed 7 bases and J shed 4 bases, with 17 bases lying between them.

The V and J genes are TRBV6-1 and TRBJ2-7; D is unclear. Trimming took off 1 base at V and 2 bases at J, with 3 bases between the two ends. The CDR3 totals 12 residues. Germline CDR1 is MNHNS and CDR2 is SASEGT. Here the CDR3 reads CASSEGPYEQYF. Here the CDR3 DNA reads TGTGCCAGCAGTGAAGGCCCCTACGAGCAGTACTTC.